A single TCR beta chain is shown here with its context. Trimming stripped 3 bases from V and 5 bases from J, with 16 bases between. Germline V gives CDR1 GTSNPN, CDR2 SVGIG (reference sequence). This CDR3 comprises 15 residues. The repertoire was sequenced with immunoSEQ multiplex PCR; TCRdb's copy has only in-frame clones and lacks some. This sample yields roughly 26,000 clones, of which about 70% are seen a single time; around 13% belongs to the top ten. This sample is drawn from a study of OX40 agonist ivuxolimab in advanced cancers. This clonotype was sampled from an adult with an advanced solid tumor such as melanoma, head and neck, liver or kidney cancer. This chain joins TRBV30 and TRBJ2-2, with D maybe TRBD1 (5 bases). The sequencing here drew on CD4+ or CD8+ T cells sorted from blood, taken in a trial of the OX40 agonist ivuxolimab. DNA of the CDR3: TGTGCCTGGAGGGGAAGGGGCCGCTTGACCGGGGAGCTGTTTTTT. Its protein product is CAWRGRGRLTGELFF.